This T cell receptor (beta chain) was identified in a study of type 1 regulatory T cells. Overall study: T-allo10 is a Tr1-enriched, alloantigen-specific CD4 T cell product made in vitro.

From the reads, TCRdb called clonotypes with MiXCR, one entry per CDR3 protein. The top ten clones hold about 8% of a sample with 60,000 to 70,000 distinct CDR3 sequences, about 62% of them seen once. Of note for this clonotype: Antigen unknown.

Graft donor-derived T-allo10 cells were described as host-alloantigen-specific, anergic, and alloantigen-specifically suppressive. The clonotype was recovered from a human donor in good health. Specimen: cultured T cells, either the whole culture or a sorted T cell fraction (not recorded which). Regarding subset: Tr1-enriched cell product generated in vitro against host alloantigens.

The DNA of the CDR3 is TGCAGCGTTGAACGTGACGGCTACACCTTC. This sequence encodes CSVERDGYTF. The chain joins TRBV29-1 to TRBJ1-2; D is uncertain. The CDR3 totals 10 residues. V lost 2 bases, J lost 8 bases, and 6 bases lay in between. Germline CDR1 is SQVTM and CDR2 is ANQGSEA.